These 24 T cell receptor beta chains originate from one sample sequenced in a study of T cell repertoires in ileal Crohn's disease. Sequenced by immunoSEQ multiplex PCR; TCRdb stores in-frame clones only, minus some. The table includes about 3,400 clones, 65% to 85% detected once. Noted time point: neoterminal ileum biopsy at postoperative endoscopy, about 6 months after surgery. Sequencing was done on a sample of ileal tissue. The receptors come from an adult with Crohn's disease.

The chain carries TRBV29-1 and TRBJ1-4; tentatively, D is TRBD1 (6 bases). The V gene lost 7 bases and the J gene lost 8 bases, with 14 bases spanning the gap. Germline V lookup: CDR1 SQVTM, CDR2 ANQGSEA. This CDR3 region has 12 residues. CDR3 loop: CSGSQGREKLFF. CDR3 in DNA: TGCAGCGGCTCTCAGGGGCGGGAAAAACTGTTTTTT.

The J gene is TRBJ2-3, the V gene TRBV5-4; TRBD2 matches at 10 bases. The CDR3 is 15 residues long. J lost 4 bases, V lost 2 bases, and 4 bases had no gene match. The germline CDR1 and CDR2 sequences are SGHNT and YYREEE (reference sequence). The CDR3, as DNA: TGTGCCAGCAGCTTAGCTAGCGGGGGATCAGATACGCAGTATTTT. Protein: CASSLASGGSDTQYF.

This clone occurred once. The genes are TRBV7-9 and TRBJ1-1, with TRBD1 matching 8 bases. Germline CDR1 is SEHNR and CDR2 is FQNEAQ (reference sequence). V lost 6 bases, J lost 6 bases, and 9 bases stayed unmatched. This CDR3 is 14 amino acids long. Here the CDR3 DNA reads TGTGCCAGCAGTCAAGACAGGGGCTGGGCTGAAGCTTTCTTT. Amino acids: CASSQDRGWAEAFF.

This clone has more than one count but fewer than ten. The gene calls are TRBV5-5 and TRBJ1-4; 8 nucleotides line up with TRBD1. V shed 4 bases, J shed 5 bases, and the junction held 7 bases outside the gene matches. Germline-derived CDR1 and CDR2 are SGHKS and YYEKEE (reference sequence). The CDR3 totals 15 residues. CDR3 residues: CASSPRDRGNEKLFF. The CDR3 bases are TGTGCCAGCAGCCCGAGAGACAGGGGAAATGAAAAACTGTTTTTT.

The V and J genes are TRBV2 and TRBJ1-6; unclear D gene. CDR3 length equals 13 residues. CDR1 and CDR2 from the germline V gene are SNHLY and FYNNEI. The V and J ends lost 5 bases and 8 bases respectively, with 10 bases between them. The DNA of the CDR3 is TGTGCCAGCAGTCTTAACAGTGATTCACCCCTCCACTTT. The encoded protein is CASSLNSDSPLHF. Full variable domain (missing parts from reference TRBV2 and TRBJ1-6): EPEVTQTPSHQVTQMGQEVILRCVPISNHLYFYWYRQILGQKVEFLVSFYNNEISEKSEIFDDQFSVERPDGSNFTLKIRSTKLEDSAMYFCASSLNSDSPLHFGNGTRLTVT.

This clone was seen only once. V and J are TRBV5-1 and TRBJ2-5; 9 nucleotides line up with TRBD2. Germline V gives CDR1 SGHRS, CDR2 YFSETQ. The CDR3 spans 15 residues. Trimming removed 2 bases from V and 6 bases from J; junction bases left unmatched: 8. CDR3 in DNA: TGCGCCAGCAGCTTCGGGGGCGGGGGGGAGAAGACCCAGTACTTC. Translation: CASSFGGGGEKTQYF.

V is TRBV13 and J is TRBJ2-7, with TRBD1 identical over 9 bases. Trimming at V came to 4 bases and at J to 0 bases, leaving 1 base not matched to a gene. The CDR3 is 14 residues long. Germline loops: CDR1 PRHDT, CDR2 FYEKMQ (reference sequence). The CDR3 spells CASSWTGVSYEQYF. CDR3 DNA sequence: TGTGCCAGCAGCTGGACAGGGGTCTCCTACGAGCAGTACTTC.

The chain has TRBV5-4 and TRBJ1-2; no reliable D call. The germline CDR1 and CDR2 sequences are SGHNT and YYREEE (reference sequence). The CDR3 runs to 13 residues. The V gene lost 2 bases and the J gene lost 0 bases, with 5 bases spanning the gap. The CDR3, as DNA: TGTGCCAGCAGCTTCCTCGCTAACTATGGCTACACCTTC. Amino acid sequence: CASSFLANYGYTF. The complete variable domain, with remaining parts taken from reference TRBV5-4 and TRBJ1-2, reads ETGVTQSPTHLIKTRGQQVTLRCSSQSGHNTVSWYQQALGQGPQFIFQYYREEENGRGNFPPRFSGLQFPNYSSELNVNALELDDSALYLCASSFLANYGYTFGSGTRLTVV.

Only one count was recorded for this clone. The gene calls are TRBV10-1 and TRBJ2-3; TRBD2 agrees at 13 bases. V lost 4 bases to trimming and J lost 3 bases; unmatched junction nucleotides: 4. Per the germline V gene, CDR1 is WNHNN and CDR2 is SYGVQD (reference sequence). CDR3 length equals 16 residues. CDR3 protein: CASSGGLAGRTDTQYF. The CDR3 coding sequence is TGCGCCAGCAGTGGGGGACTAGCGGGGAGAACAGATACGCAGTATTTT.

This clone occurred a few times. V gene TRBV7-9 combines with J gene TRBJ1-2; tentative D call: TRBD1 (5 bases). V dropped 2 bases and J dropped 5 bases, with 18 bases sitting between them. Germline V gives CDR1 SEHNR, CDR2 FQNEAQ (reference sequence). This CDR3 region has 16 residues. The CDR3 region has the DNA TGTGCCAGCAGCTTAAGTAATTCGGGGGGTCGGTATGGCTACACCTTC. Its protein is CASSLSNSGGRYGYTF.

This clone was seen a handful of times. The chain joins TRBV11-2 to TRBJ1-3, with D uncertain. The V end lost 1 base, the J end lost 7 bases, and 5 bases lay between the germline ends. Germline V gene lookup returns CDR1 SGHAT and CDR2 FQNNGV. This CDR3 spans 12 amino acids. CDR3 sequence reads: CASSLVMNTIYF. The CDR3 region has the DNA TGTGCCAGCAGCTTAGTTATGAACACCATATATTTT.

The J gene is TRBJ2-1, the V gene TRBV28; 12 bases fit TRBD2. Germline assignment: CDR1 MDHEN and CDR2 SYDVKM. CDR3 length: 15 amino acids. V trimming: 4 bases; J trimming: 8 bases; junction bases outside the gene matches: 6. This chain's CDR3 is CASSSASGGVHEQFF. CDR3 coding DNA: TGTGCCAGCAGTTCTGCTAGCGGGGGGGTGCATGAGCAGTTCTTC.

The genes are TRBV7-8 and TRBJ2-2; D is uncertain. V dropped 5 bases and J dropped 0 bases, with 25 bases sitting between them. The CDR3 runs 20 residues. Germline lookup yields CDR1 SGHVS and CDR2 FQNEAQ. The CDR3 nucleotides read TGTGCCAGCAGCACGTGGTGGCCAAACCGGGTAGGCGCGAACACCGGGGAGCTGTTTTTT. Amino acid sequence: CASSTWWPNRVGANTGELFF.

This clone was counted only a few times. The rearrangement joins TRBV12-5 to TRBJ2-5; TRBD2 might be the D (6 bases). This CDR3 spans 13 amino acids. Germline CDR1 LGHNT, CDR2 FRNRAP. Deletions cut 3 bases from V and 4 bases from J, with 9 bases between. The CDR3 is CASGFSGVETQYF. DNA for the CDR3: TGTGCTAGTGGTTTCTCGGGGGTAGAGACCCAGTACTTC.

The rearrangement uses TRBV5-1 and TRBJ1-2, with D hard to call. V was pared by 0 bases and J by 3 bases, with 12 bases between. Germline lookup yields CDR1 SGHRS and CDR2 YFSETQ. The CDR3 is 15 residues long. The CDR3 DNA sequence: TGCGCCAGCAGCTTGGGAGGGTTCGACCACTATGGCTACACCTTC. It codes for CASSLGGFDHYGYTF.

The genes are TRBV30 and TRBJ1-4; 8 bases fit TRBD1. V gave up 6 bases and J gave up 0 bases; unmatched junction bases: 6. CDR1 and CDR2 from the germline V gene are GTSNPN and SVGIG (reference sequence). The CDR3 totals 15 residues. The CDR3 sequence: CACHRGFATNEKLFF. DNA for the CDR3: TGTGCCTGCCACAGGGGGTTTGCAACTAATGAAAAACTGTTTTTT.

CDR3 DNA: TGTGCCAGCAGTACCGGGACAGGGGATTCACCCCTCCACTTT. It codes for CASSTGTGDSPLHF. V is TRBV2 and J is TRBJ1-6, with TRBD1 identical over 10 bases. This CDR3 region has 14 residues. Trimming at V came to 5 bases and at J to 8 bases, leaving 3 bases not matched to a gene. CDR1 and CDR2 (germline): SNHLY, FYNNEI.

This clone was detected only once. J is TRBJ2-7 and V is TRBV7-2; TRBD1 agrees at 7 bases. This CDR3 contains 13 residues. In germline, CDR1 is SGHTA, CDR2 FQGNSA. V lost 5 bases and J lost 2; bases outside the gene matches: 3. The CDR3 bases are TGTGCCAGCAGCCGGGACAGAGCCTACGAGCAGTACTTC. It codes for CASSRDRAYEQYF.

This rearrangement joins TRBV5-6 to TRBJ2-1; D is ambiguous. V was clipped by 0 bases and J by 0 bases, with 7 bases between them. The CDR3 totals 15 residues. Germline-derived CDR1 and CDR2 are SGHDT and YYEEEE. This CDR3 is CASSLERRSYNEQFF. The DNA for the CDR3 is TGTGCCAGCAGCTTGGAGAGGCGCTCCTACAATGAGCAGTTCTTC.

This chain joins TRBV7-9 and TRBJ1-2, with TRBD1 matching over 7 bases. J gave up 11 bases and V 1 base, and 22 bases lay outside the gene matches. Germline V CDR1 and CDR2: SEHNR, FQNEAQ (reference sequence). CDR3 length: 18 amino acids. The CDR3 nucleotides are TGTGCCAGCAGCTTAGGGGAATCTAACCCACAGGGGTTTTTTAGGTACACCTTC. It yields the protein CASSLGESNPQGFFRYTF. The whole variable domain, filled in from reference TRBV7-9 and TRBJ1-2, reads DTGVSQNPRHKITKRGQNVTFRCDPISEHNRLYWYRQTLGQGPEFLTYFQNEAQLEKSRLLSDRFSAERPKGSFSTLEIQRTEQGDSAMYLCASSLGESNPQGFFRYTFGSGTRLTVV.

Only a few counts were recorded for this clone. J is TRBJ2-1 and V is TRBV2; 14 nucleotides agree with TRBD2. Germline V lookup: CDR1 SNHLY, CDR2 FYNNEI. CDR3 length equals 16 residues. Trimming at V came to 7 bases and at J to 7 bases, leaving 9 bases not matched to a gene. In DNA, the CDR3 is TGTGCCAGCAACAGACTAGCGGGGGGGAGTAGGAATGAGCAGTTCTTC. Protein sequence: CASNRLAGGSRNEQFF.

This rearrangement joins TRBV7-9 to TRBJ2-3; the match to TRBD1 covers 10 bases. V was pared by 4 bases and J by 4 bases, with 5 bases of the junction left unmatched. This CDR3 has 15 amino acids. Germline lookup yields CDR1 SEHNR and CDR2 FQNEAQ (reference sequence). CDR3 residues: CASSSRQGASDTQYF. CDR3 sequence (DNA): TGTGCCAGCAGCTCGAGACAGGGGGCTTCAGATACGCAGTATTTT.

This clone was recorded a few times. The chain has TRBV19 and TRBJ1-1, with 7 nucleotides matching TRBD1. Germline V lookup: CDR1 LNHDA, CDR2 SQIVND (reference sequence). V shed 6 bases and J 4 bases; nucleotides not matched to a gene: 5. The CDR3 contains 13 residues. CDR3 loop: CASSRTGSTEAFF. CDR3 bases: TGTGCCAGTAGCCGGACAGGATCCACTGAAGCTTTCTTT.

This sequence joins TRBV15 and TRBJ2-2; D might be TRBD2 (5 bases). The CDR3 spans 16 residues. Deletions cut 0 bases from V and 1 base from J, with 9 bases between. Per germline, CDR1 LNHNV and CDR2 YYDKDF (reference sequence). CDR3 DNA: TGTGCCACCAGCAGAGATCTTGCGGGGAACACCGGGGAGCTGTTTTTT. Amino acids: CATSRDLAGNTGELFF.